This TCR beta chain was identified during a study of Ad26.COV2.S vaccination and SARS-CoV-2 variants. Study results and caveats: TCR breadth and depth estimates may have understated total T cell responses.

V trimming: 2 bases; J trimming: 2 bases; junction bases outside the gene matches: 10. From germline, CDR1 is KGHSH and CDR2 LQKENI. The CDR3 runs 17 residues. This clone is a singleton in its sample. Antigen: not known. Data came from immunoSEQ multiplex PCR; TCRdb stores just in-frame clones and leaves some out. Among fewer than 500,000 clones listed, 80% to 95% were seen once. Documented treatment: around 19 received Ad26.COV2.S at low or high dose, single or two shots; a few received placebo; per-sample allocation not given. It was on day 63 after the first vaccine or placebo injection that samples were taken.

The chain joins TRBV18 to TRBJ1-1; 8 bases are a match to TRBD1. This clonotype originated in a person aged 18-60 years who received the Ad26.COV2.S COVID-19 vaccine or a placebo. The sequencing here drew on peripheral blood, taken in a trial of Ad26.COV2.S vaccine versus placebo. CDR3 sequence reads: CASSPNQGAAFNTEAFF. The CDR3 coding sequence is TGTGCCAGCTCACCAAATCAGGGGGCAGCCTTCAACACTGAAGCTTTCTTT.